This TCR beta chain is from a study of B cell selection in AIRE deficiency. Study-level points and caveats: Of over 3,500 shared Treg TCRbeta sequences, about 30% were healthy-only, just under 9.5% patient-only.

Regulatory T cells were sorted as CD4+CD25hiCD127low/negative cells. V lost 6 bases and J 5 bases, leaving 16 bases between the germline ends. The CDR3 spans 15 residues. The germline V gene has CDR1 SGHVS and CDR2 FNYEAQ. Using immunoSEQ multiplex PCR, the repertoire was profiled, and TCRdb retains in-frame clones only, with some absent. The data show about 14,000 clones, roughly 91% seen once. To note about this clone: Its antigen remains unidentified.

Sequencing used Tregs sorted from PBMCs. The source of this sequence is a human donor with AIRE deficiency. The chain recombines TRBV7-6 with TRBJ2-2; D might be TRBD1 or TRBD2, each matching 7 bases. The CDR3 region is CASRLYRGGTGELFF. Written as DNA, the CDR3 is TGTGCCAGCAGACTTTACAGGGGAGGGACCGGGGAGCTGTTTTTT.